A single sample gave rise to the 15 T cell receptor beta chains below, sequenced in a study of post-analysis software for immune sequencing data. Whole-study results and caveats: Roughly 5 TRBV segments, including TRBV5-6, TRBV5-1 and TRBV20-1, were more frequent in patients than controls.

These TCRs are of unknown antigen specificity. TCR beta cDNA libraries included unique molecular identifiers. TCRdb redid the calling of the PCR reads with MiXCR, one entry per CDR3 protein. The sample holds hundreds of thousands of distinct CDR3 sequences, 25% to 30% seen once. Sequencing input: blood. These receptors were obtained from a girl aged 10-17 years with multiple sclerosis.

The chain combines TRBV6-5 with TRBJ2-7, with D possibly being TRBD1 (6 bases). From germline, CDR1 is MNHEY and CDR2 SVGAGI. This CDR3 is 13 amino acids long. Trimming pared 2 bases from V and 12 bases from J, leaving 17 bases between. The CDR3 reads CASSYRRGETRYF. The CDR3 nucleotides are TGTGCCAGCAGTTACCGCAGGGGAGAGACCCGGTACTTC.

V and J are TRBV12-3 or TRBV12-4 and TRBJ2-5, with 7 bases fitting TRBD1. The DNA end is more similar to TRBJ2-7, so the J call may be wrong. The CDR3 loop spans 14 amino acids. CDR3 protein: CASRGDSSLIEQYF. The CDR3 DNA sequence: TGTGCCAGCAGGGGGGACAGTAGCTTAATCGAGCAGTACTTC.

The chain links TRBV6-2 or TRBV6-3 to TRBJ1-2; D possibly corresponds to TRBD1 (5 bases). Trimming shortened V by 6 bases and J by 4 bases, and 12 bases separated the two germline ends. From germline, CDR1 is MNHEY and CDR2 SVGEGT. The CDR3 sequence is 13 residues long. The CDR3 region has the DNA TGTGCCAGCAGCCGAGACGGGACCTATGGCTACACCTTC. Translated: CASSRDGTYGYTF.

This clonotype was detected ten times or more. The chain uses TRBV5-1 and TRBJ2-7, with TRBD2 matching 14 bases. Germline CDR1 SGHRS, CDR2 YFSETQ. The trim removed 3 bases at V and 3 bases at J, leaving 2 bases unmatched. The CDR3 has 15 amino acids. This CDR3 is CASSSGLAGVYEQYF. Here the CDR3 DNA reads TGCGCCAGCAGCTCGGGACTAGCGGGAGTCTACGAGCAGTACTTC.

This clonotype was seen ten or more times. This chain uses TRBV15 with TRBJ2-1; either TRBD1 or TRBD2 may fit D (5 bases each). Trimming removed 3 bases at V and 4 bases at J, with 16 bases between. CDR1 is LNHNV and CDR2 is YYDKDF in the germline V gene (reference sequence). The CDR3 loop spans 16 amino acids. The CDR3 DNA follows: TGTGCCACCAGCAGCTCTAAGGGACGTCCATACAATGAGCAGTTCTTC. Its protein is CATSSSKGRPYNEQFF.

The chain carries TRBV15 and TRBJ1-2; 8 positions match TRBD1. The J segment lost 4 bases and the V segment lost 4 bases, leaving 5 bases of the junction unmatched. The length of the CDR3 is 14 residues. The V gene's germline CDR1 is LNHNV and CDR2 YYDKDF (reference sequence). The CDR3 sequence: CATSNPGQVYGYTF. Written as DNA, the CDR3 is TGTGCCACCAGCAACCCGGGACAGGTCTATGGCTACACCTTC.

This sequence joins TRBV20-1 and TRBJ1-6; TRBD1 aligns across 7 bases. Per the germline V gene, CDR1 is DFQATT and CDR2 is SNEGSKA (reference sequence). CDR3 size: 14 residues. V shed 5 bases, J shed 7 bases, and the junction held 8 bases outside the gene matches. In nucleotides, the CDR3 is TGCAGTGCTTTGACAGGGTCTCCGAATTCACCCCTCCACTTT. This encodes CSALTGSPNSPLHF.

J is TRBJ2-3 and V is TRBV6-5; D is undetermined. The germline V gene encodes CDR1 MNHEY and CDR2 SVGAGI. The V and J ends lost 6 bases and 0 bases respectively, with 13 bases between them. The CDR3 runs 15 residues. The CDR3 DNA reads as TGTGCCAGCAGCCTACGTGAAGTAAGCACAGATACGCAGTATTTT. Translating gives CASSLREVSTDTQYF.

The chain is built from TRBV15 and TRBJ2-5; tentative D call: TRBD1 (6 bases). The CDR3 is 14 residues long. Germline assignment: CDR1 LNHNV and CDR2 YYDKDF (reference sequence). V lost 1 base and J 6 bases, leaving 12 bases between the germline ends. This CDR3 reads CATSRGGGIQTQYF. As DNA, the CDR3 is TGTGCCACCAGCAGAGGAGGGGGTATTCAGACCCAGTACTTC.

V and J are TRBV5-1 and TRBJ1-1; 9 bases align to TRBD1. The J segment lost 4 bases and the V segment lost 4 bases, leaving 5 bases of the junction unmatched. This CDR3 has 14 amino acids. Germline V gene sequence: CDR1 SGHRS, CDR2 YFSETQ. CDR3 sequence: CASSIGQGSTEAFF. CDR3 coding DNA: TGCGCCAGCAGCATCGGACAGGGGAGCACTGAAGCTTTCTTT.

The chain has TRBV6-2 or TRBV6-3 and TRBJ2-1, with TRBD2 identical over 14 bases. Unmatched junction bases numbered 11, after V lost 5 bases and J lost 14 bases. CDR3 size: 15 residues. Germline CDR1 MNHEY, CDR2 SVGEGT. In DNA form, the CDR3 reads TGTGCCAGCAGTGACCCGGGACTAGCGGGAGTTAATAAGTTCTTC. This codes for CASSDPGLAGVNKFF.

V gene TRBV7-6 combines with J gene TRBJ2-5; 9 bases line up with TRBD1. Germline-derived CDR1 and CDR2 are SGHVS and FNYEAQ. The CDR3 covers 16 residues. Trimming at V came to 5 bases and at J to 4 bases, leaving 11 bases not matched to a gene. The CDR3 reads CASSTPTGGSGETQYF. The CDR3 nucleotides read TGTGCCAGCAGCACCCCGACAGGGGGTTCGGGAGAGACCCAGTACTTC.

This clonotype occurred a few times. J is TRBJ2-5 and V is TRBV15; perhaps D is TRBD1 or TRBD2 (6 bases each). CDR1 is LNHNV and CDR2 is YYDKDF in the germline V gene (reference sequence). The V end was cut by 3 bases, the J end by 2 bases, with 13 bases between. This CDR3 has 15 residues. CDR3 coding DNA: TGTGCCACCAGCAGGTCCCGGGGGCCGCAAGAGACCCAGTACTTC. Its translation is CATSRSRGPQETQYF.

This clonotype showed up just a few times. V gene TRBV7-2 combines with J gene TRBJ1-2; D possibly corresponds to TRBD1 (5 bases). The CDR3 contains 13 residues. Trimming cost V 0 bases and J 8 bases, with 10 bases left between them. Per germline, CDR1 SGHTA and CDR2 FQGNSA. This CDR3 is CASSLAQGWGYTF. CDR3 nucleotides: TGTGCCAGCAGCTTAGCGCAGGGTTGGGGCTACACCTTC.

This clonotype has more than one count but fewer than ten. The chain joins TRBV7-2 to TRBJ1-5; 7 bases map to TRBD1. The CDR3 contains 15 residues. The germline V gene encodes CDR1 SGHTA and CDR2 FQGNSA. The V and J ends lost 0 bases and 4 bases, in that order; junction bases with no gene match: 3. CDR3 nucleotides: TGTGCCAGCAGCTTAGCGGGACAGATTAATCAGCCCCAGCATTTT. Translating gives CASSLAGQINQPQHF.